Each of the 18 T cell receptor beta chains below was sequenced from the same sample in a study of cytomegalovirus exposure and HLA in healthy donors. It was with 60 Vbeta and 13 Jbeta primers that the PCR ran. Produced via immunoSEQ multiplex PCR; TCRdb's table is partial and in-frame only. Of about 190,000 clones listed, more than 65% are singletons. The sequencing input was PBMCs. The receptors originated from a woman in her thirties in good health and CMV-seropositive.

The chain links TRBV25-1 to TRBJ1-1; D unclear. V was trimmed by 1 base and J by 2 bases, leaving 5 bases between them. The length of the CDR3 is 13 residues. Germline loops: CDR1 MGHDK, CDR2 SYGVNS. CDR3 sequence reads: CASSELSNTEAFF. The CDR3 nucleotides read TGTGCCAGCAGTGAATTGAGCAACACTGAAGCTTTCTTT.

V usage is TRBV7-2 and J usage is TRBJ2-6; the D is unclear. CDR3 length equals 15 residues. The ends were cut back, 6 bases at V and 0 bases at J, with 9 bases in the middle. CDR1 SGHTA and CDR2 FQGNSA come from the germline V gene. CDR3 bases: TGTGCCAGCAGGCCACAGTCCTCTGGGGCCAACGTCCTGACTTTC. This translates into CASRPQSSGANVLTF.

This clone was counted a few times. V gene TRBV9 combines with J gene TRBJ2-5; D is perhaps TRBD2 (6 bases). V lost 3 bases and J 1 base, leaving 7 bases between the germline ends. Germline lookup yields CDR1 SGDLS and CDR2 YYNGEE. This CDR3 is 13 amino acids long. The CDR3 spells CASSAGLQETQYF. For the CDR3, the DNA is TGTGCCAGCAGCGCGGGACTCCAAGAGACCCAGTACTTC.

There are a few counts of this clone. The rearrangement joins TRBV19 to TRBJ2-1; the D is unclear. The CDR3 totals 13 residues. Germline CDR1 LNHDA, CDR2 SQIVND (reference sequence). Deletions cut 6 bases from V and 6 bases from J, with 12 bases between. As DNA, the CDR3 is TGTGCCAGTAGCCTCCTTAGTGGCAATGAGCAGTTCTTC. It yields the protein CASSLLSGNEQFF. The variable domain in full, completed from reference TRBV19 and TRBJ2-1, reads DGGITQSPKYLFRKEGQNVTLSCEQNLNHDAMYWYRQDPGQGLRLIYYSQIVNDFQKGDIAEGYSVSREKKESFPLTVTSAQKNPTAFYLCASSLLSGNEQFFGPGTRLTVL.

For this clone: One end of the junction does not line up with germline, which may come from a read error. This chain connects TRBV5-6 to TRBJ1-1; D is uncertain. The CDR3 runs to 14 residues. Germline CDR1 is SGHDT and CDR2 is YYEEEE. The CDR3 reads CAGSLGYDSYGTFF. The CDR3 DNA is TGTGCCGGCAGCTTGGGATACGACTCCTACGGAACTTTCTTT. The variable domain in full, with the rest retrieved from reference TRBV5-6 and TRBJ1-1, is DAGVTQSPTHLIKTRGQQVTLRCSPKSGHDTVSWYQQALGQGPQFIFQYYEEEERQRGNFPDRFSGHQFPNYSSELNVNALLLGDSALYLCAGSLGYDSYGTFFGQGTRLTVV.

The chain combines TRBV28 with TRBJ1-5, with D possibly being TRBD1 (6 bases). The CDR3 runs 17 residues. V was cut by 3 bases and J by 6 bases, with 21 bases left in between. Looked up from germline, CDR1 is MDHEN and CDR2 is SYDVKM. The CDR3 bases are TGTGCCAGCAGTTTCTACCTAGGACAGTCTGGGGTTCAGCCCCAGCATTTT. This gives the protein CASSFYLGQSGVQPQHF.

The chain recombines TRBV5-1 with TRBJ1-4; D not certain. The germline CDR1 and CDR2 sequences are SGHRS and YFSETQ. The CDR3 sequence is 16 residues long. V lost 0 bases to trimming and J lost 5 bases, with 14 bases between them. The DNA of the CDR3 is TGCGCCAGCAGCTTGGTCTTCTCAGTTTCGAATGAAAAACTGTTTTTT. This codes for CASSLVFSVSNEKLFF. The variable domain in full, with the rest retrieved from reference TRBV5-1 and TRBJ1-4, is KAGVTQTPRYLIKTRGQQVTLSCSPISGHRSVSWYQQTPGQGLQFLFEYFSETQRNKGNFPGRFSGRQFSNSRSEMNVSTLELGDSALYLCASSLVFSVSNEKLFFGSGTQLSVL.

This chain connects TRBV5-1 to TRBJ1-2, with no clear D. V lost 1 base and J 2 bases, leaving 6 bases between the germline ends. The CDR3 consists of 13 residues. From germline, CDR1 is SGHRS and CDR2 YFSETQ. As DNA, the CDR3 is TGCGCCAGCAGCTTGTTACGGAACTATGGCTACACCTTC. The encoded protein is CASSLLRNYGYTF.

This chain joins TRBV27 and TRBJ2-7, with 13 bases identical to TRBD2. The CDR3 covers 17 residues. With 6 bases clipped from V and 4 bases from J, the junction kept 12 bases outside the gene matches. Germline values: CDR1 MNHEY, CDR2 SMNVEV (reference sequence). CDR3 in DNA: TGTGCCAGCAGCCGACAAACCCCGGGACTAGCGGGATACGAGCAGTACTTC. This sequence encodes CASSRQTPGLAGYEQYF.

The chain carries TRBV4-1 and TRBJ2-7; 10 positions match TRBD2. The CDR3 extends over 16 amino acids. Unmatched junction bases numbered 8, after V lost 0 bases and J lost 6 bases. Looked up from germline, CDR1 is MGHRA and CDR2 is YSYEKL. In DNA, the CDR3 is TGCGCCAGCAGCCAAGACGGTTTTAGCGGGAGGTCCGAGCAGTACTTC. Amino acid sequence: CASSQDGFSGRSEQYF.

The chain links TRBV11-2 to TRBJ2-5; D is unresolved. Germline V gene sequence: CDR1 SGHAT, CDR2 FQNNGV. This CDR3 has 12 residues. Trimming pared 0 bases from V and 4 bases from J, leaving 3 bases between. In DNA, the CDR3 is TGTGCCAGCAGCTTAGACGGAGAGACCCAGTACTTC. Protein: CASSLDGETQYF.

The DNA for the CDR3 is TGTGCCAGCAGCTCAGGGACTCCTGGCTACACCTTC. It specifies CASSSGTPGYTF. This chain connects TRBV7-9 to TRBJ1-2, with a possible D match to TRBD1 (5 bases). The CDR3 contains 12 residues. V was shortened by 4 bases and J by 7 bases, with 10 bases between the two germline ends. Germline-derived CDR1 and CDR2 are SEHNR and FQNEAQ (reference sequence).

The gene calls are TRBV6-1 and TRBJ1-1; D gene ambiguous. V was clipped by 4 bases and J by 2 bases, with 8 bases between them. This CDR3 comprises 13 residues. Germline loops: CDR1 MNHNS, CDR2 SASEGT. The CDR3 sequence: CASSAKTNTEAFF. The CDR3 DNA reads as TGTGCCAGCAGTGCGAAAACTAACACTGAAGCTTTCTTT.

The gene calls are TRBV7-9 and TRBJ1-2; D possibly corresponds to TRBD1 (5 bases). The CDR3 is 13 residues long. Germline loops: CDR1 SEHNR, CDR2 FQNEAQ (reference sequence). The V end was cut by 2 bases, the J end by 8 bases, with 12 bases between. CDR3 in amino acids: CASSLQGGYGYTF. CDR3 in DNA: TGTGCCAGCAGCTTACAGGGTGGCTACGGCTACACCTTC.

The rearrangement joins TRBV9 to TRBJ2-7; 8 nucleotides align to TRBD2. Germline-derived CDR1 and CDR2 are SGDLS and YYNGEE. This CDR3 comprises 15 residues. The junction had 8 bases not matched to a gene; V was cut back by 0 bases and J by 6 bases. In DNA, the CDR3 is TGTGCCAGCAGCGTAGGTAGCGGGATAAGGGCCGAGCAGTACTTC. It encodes CASSVGSGIRAEQYF.

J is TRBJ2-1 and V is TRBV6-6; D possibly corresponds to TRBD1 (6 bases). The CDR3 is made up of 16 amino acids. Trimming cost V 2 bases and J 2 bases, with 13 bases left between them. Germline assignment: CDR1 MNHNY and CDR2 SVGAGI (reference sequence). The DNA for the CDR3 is TGTGCCAGCAGTTACGGGTACAGGGACCCCTACAATGAGCAGTTCTTC. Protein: CASSYGYRDPYNEQFF.

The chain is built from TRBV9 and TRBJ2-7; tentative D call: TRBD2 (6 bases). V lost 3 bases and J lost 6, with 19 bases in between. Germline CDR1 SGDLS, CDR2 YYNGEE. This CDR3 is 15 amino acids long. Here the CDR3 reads CASSANAGPGIEQYF. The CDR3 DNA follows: TGTGCCAGCAGCGCCAACGCGGGACCCGGGATCGAGCAGTACTTC.

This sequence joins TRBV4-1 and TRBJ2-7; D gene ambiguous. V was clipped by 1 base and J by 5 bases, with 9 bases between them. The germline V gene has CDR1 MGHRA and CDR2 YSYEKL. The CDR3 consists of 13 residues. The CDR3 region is CASSQGRGNEQYF. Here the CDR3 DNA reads TGCGCCAGCAGCCAAGGGAGAGGAAACGAGCAGTACTTC.